This passage covers 7 T cell receptor beta chains from one sample sequenced in a study of T cell repertoires in cytomegalovirus infection. Their recognized antigens are unknown. TCRdb reanalysed the reads using MiXCR and keeps one entry per CDR3 protein. Counted here are 80,000 or so distinct CDR3 sequences, 35% to 45% occurring once; the ten biggest clones make up more than 80%. The specimen was CD8+ T cells from cultured PBMCs, collected from culture after CMV antigen stimulation. All receptors derive from a human donor in good health (CMV status not recorded). Some clones in this sample may be carry-over from other donors' samples.

This clonotype occurred a few times. This rearrangement joins TRBV7-8 to TRBJ1-3; D is perhaps TRBD1 (5 bases). The CDR3 spans 17 residues. Germline V gene lookup returns CDR1 SGHVS and CDR2 FQNEAQ. Deletions cut 0 bases from V and 0 bases from J, with 12 bases between. CDR3 amino acids: CASSLALQGYSGNTIYF. In DNA form, the CDR3 reads TGTGCCAGCAGCTTAGCACTTCAGGGTTACTCTGGAAACACCATATATTTT.

The chain has TRBV29-1 and TRBJ1-1; no reliable D call. This CDR3 comprises 8 residues. Germline V gene sequence: CDR1 SQVTM, CDR2 ANQGSEA. The V gene lost 6 bases and the J gene lost 12 bases, with 8 bases spanning the gap. The CDR3 DNA reads as TGCAGCGTACCTGGGTCTTTCTTT. Amino acid sequence: CSVPGSFF.

This clonotype was detected once. The chain joins TRBV4-1 to TRBJ1-2, with D unresolved. This CDR3 comprises 12 residues. Between the trimmed V and J ends, which lost 10 bases and 0 bases, there was a span of 9 bases. Germline loops: CDR1 MGHRA, CDR2 YSYEKL. The CDR3 sequence is CATGVANYGYTF. CDR3 nucleotide sequence: TGCGCCACTGGAGTAGCTAACTATGGCTACACCTTC.

The CDR3 sequence: CASSLARGANTEAFF. CDR3 DNA: TGTGCCAGCAGCTTAGCGCGGGGGGCGAACACTGAAGCTTTCTTT. The V and J genes are TRBV7-2 and TRBJ1-1; D is perhaps TRBD1 (6 bases). Trimming cost V 0 bases and J 1 base, with 9 bases left between them. CDR3 length: 15 amino acids. Germline V gene data show CDR1 as SGHTA and CDR2 as FQGNSA. Based on the CDR3 plus reference TRBV7-2 and TRBJ1-1, the full variable domain is GAGVSQSPSNKVTEKGKDVELRCDPISGHTALYWYRQSLGQGLEFLIYFQGNSAPDKSGLPSDRFSAERTGGSVSTLTIQRTQQEDSAVYLCASSLARGANTEAFFGQGTRLTVV.

This clonotype has a single count. V and J are TRBV6-8 and TRBJ1-1; D is ambiguous. V was pared by 3 bases and J by 4 bases, with 9 bases between. There are 13 residues in the CDR3. Germline V CDR1 and CDR2: MNHGY, SAAAGT. The CDR3: CASSYRVSTEAFF. The CDR3 DNA reads as TGTGCCAGCAGTTATAGGGTGTCCACTGAAGCTTTCTTT.

This clonotype appeared a few times. V is TRBV7-8 and J is TRBJ1-1, with D unresolved. Per the germline V gene, CDR1 is SGHVS and CDR2 is FQNEAQ. The length of the CDR3 is 17 residues. The V gene lost 1 base and the J gene lost 2 bases, with 17 bases spanning the gap. The CDR3 is CASSLVLSFGENTEAFF. The DNA of the CDR3 is TGTGCCAGCAGCTTAGTACTGTCTTTCGGGGAAAACACTGAAGCTTTCTTT.

This clonotype was found a few times. The V call is TRBV11-1, the J call TRBJ2-1; 9 bases are a match to TRBD1. The ends lost 5 bases at V and 4 bases at J; junction bases unmatched: 9. CDR1 is SGHAT, CDR2 FQDESV, per germline (reference sequence). The CDR3 is made up of 16 amino acids. In nucleotides, the CDR3 is TGTGCCAGCAGCCAAGTTGAACAGGGGGCATACAATGAGCAGTTCTTC. Translating gives CASSQVEQGAYNEQFF.